These 15 T cell receptor beta chains originate from one sample sequenced in a study of T cell responses to AZD1222 COVID-19 vaccine. TCRdb keeps only in-frame clones here, not all; method: immunoSEQ multiplex PCR. Among 95,000 to 110,000 clones, 87% were seen once, and the ten largest hold 4.8%. Sequenced material: peripheral blood, taken 28 days after the second AZD1222 dose. All receptors come from an adult who received the AZD1222 COVID-19 vaccine.

This chain uses TRBV3-1 (or the pseudogene TRBV3-2) with TRBJ1-6; possibly TRBD1 for D (6 bases). The CDR3 runs 14 residues. The germline V gene encodes CDR1 LGHDT and CDR2 YNNKEL (reference sequence). Trimming took 1 base from V and 9 from J, leaving 10 bases between them. In DNA form, the CDR3 reads TGTGCCAGCAGCCAAGCTGGACAGTCTTCACCCCTCCACTTT. Protein sequence: CASSQAGQSSPLHF.

The rearrangement uses TRBV5-1 and TRBJ1-2; D might be TRBD1 (6 bases). Germline CDR1 and CDR2: SGHRS and YFSETQ. The CDR3 contains 15 residues. V shed 2 bases and J shed 0 bases, with 11 bases lying between them. The CDR3 DNA sequence: TGCGCCAGCAGCTTCATAGACAGGACTAACTATGGCTACACCTTC. This encodes CASSFIDRTNYGYTF.

V and J are TRBV12-3 or TRBV12-4 and TRBJ1-1; D might be TRBD1 (6 bases). Trimming stripped 6 bases from V and 2 bases from J, with 10 bases between. This CDR3 has 13 amino acids. CDR3: CASSRTDNTEAFF. In DNA, the CDR3 is TGTGCCAGCAGCCGGACAGACAACACTGAAGCTTTCTTT.

The chain employs TRBV11-2 and TRBJ2-7; the D gene is possibly TRBD1 (6 bases). V was clipped by 5 bases and J by 1 base, with 12 bases between them. The CDR3 is 14 amino acids. Germline lookup yields CDR1 SGHAT and CDR2 FQNNGV. Here the CDR3 reads CASSPGTHSYEQYF. The CDR3 nucleotides are TGTGCCAGCAGCCCCGGGACACATTCCTACGAGCAGTACTTC.

The V gene is TRBV6-5, the J gene TRBJ1-4, with D possibly TRBD1 on 5 matching bases. V was cut by 6 bases and J by 2 bases, with 10 bases left in between. The CDR3 extends over 14 amino acids. CDR1 is MNHEY and CDR2 is SVGAGI in the germline V gene. CDR3: CASRRDGTNEKLFF. As DNA, the CDR3 is TGTGCCAGCAGGAGGGACGGGACTAATGAAAAACTGTTTTTT.

The rearrangement uses TRBV29-1 and TRBJ1-5; TRBD1 matches 7 bases. Germline CDR1 and CDR2: SQVTM and ANQGSEA. There are 14 residues in the CDR3. With 4 bases clipped from V and 3 bases from J, the junction kept 6 bases outside the gene matches. CDR3 amino acids: CSVGDRENNQPQHF. The CDR3 DNA is TGCAGCGTTGGTGACAGGGAGAACAATCAGCCCCAGCATTTT. Using reference TRBV29-1 and TRBJ1-5 for the parts outside the CDR3, the full variable domain is SAVISQKPSRDICQRGTSLTIQCQVDSQVTMMFWYRQQPGQSLTLIATANQGSEATYESGFVIDKFPISRPNLTFSTLTVSNMSPEDSSIYLCSVGDRENNQPQHFGDGTRLSIL.

The genes are TRBV19 and TRBJ1-4; no firm D call. This CDR3 is built from 15 residues. CDR1 and CDR2 (germline): LNHDA, SQIVND (reference sequence). V shed 5 bases and J shed 5 bases, with 15 bases lying between them. DNA of the CDR3: TGTGCCAGTAGTCCCGCCCGAGGCCGAAATGAAAAACTGTTTTTT. It specifies CASSPARGRNEKLFF.

The chain uses TRBV19 and TRBJ1-1; tentative D call: TRBD1 (6 bases). Trimming took 6 bases from V and 12 from J, leaving 11 bases between them. The germline gives CDR1 LNHDA, CDR2 SQIVND (reference sequence). CDR3 length equals 10 residues. CDR3: CASRGRGTFF. In DNA form, the CDR3 reads TGTGCCAGTAGGGGCAGGGGAACTTTCTTT.

This chain connects TRBV19 to TRBJ2-1; 8 bases line up with TRBD1. The CDR3 covers 15 residues. J gave up 5 bases and V 6 bases, and 9 bases lay outside the gene matches. CDR1 and CDR2 from the germline V gene are LNHDA and SQIVND (reference sequence). DNA for the CDR3: TGTGCCAGTAGCCCCGGGACAGGATACCACAATGAGCAGTTCTTC. Its translation: CASSPGTGYHNEQFF.

This rearrangement joins TRBV15 to TRBJ2-7; D might be TRBD2 (5 bases). CDR3 length: 14 amino acids. CDR1 LNHNV and CDR2 YYDKDF come from the germline V gene (reference sequence). V was pared by 2 bases and J by 4 bases, with 12 bases between. The CDR3 sequence: CATSRRGGLYEQYF. The CDR3 nucleotides are TGTGCCACCAGCAGAAGAGGAGGATTGTACGAGCAGTACTTC. The variable domain in full, completed from reference TRBV15 and TRBJ2-7, reads DAMVIQNPRYQVTQFGKPVTLSCSQTLNHNVMYWYQQKSSQAPKLLFHYYDKDFNNEADTPDNFQSRRPNTSFCFLDIRSPGLGDTAMYLCATSRRGGLYEQYFGPGTRLTVT.

For the CDR3, the DNA is TGTGCCAGCAGCCCTACACGGACTAGCGGACACTCCTACGAGCAGTACTTC. Its protein is CASSPTRTSGHSYEQYF. V gene TRBV7-2 combines with J gene TRBJ2-7; 10 nucleotides line up with TRBD2. The CDR3 runs 17 residues. Trimming took 5 bases from V and 0 from J; bases not matched to a gene: 10. The germline V gene encodes CDR1 SGHTA and CDR2 FQGNSA. Complete variable domain (other parts from reference TRBV7-2 and TRBJ2-7): GAGVSQSPSNKVTEKGKDVELRCDPISGHTALYWYRQSLGQGLEFLIYFQGNSAPDKSGLPSDRFSAERTGGSVSTLTIQRTQQEDSAVYLCASSPTRTSGHSYEQYFGPGTRLTVT.

This sequence joins TRBV9 and TRBJ2-5, with D hard to call. In germline, CDR1 is SGDLS, CDR2 YYNGEE. The CDR3 totals 14 residues. The V end lost 0 bases, the J end lost 0 bases, and 6 bases lay between the germline ends. The CDR3 loop reads CASSVGLYQETQYF. CDR3 nucleotides: TGTGCCAGCAGCGTAGGGTTGTACCAAGAGACCCAGTACTTC.

The chain couples TRBV7-2 to TRBJ2-5; D is unresolved. Trimming cost V 5 bases and J 0 bases, with 10 bases left between them. CDR1 is SGHTA and CDR2 is FQGNSA in the germline V gene. The CDR3 length is 14 residues. The CDR3 spells CASSKGPDQETQYF. CDR3 coding DNA: TGTGCCAGCAGCAAGGGCCCTGACCAAGAGACCCAGTACTTC.

V and J are TRBV7-2 and TRBJ1-1; D unclear. V lost 8 bases and J lost 6, with 16 bases in between. The germline V gene encodes CDR1 SGHTA and CDR2 FQGNSA. The CDR3 consists of 13 residues. The CDR3 nucleotides read TGTGCCAGCGCGAATACCGGCGGGGCTGAAGCTTTCTTT. This codes for CASANTGGAEAFF.

In DNA form, the CDR3 reads TGTGCCAGCAGTTCCCGACAGGGTTATGGCTACACCTTC. It translates to CASSSRQGYGYTF. The V gene is TRBV27, the J gene TRBJ1-2; 7 nucleotides match TRBD1. From germline, CDR1 is MNHEY and CDR2 SMNVEV (reference sequence). The CDR3 has 13 residues. Germline trimming cut 4 bases from V and 5 bases from J; bases unmatched to any gene: 4.